This T cell receptor (beta chain) was identified in a study of CD8 T cells in Susac syndrome. The CDR3 is 16 amino acids. V was cut by 2 bases and J by 0 bases, with 14 bases left in between. An input of roughly 0.5 to 1 ug of RNA was subjected to reverse transcription using random hexamers. TCRdb reprocessed the immunoSEQ multiplex PCR reads with MiXCR, giving one entry per CDR3 protein. The data show 130,000 or so distinct CDR3 sequences, around 95% seen once. The sample consisted of CD4+ T cells from PBMCs. The rearrangement joins TRBV12-3 or TRBV12-4 to TRBJ2-7; D may be TRBD2 (6 bases). This clonotype was sampled from a human donor with multiple sclerosis. Written as DNA, the CDR3 is TGTGCCAGCAGTTTACGGGGGTGGCAGGGCTCCTACGAGCAGTACTTC. Its translation: CASSLRGWQGSYEQYF.